These T cell receptor beta chains were read from a single sample in a study of cytomegalovirus exposure and HLA in healthy donors. Clones were sequenced by immunoSEQ multiplex PCR, and TCRdb holds only the in-frame ones, with some missing. The sample lists more than 90,000 clones; roughly 80% were seen once. The sample was PBMCs. The receptors were gathered from a man between 40 and 49 years old in good health and CMV-seronegative. Both conserved end residues are part of each CDR3. The D gene is left open where the match is weak. Size tells how often a clone was seen (once, few, many) or the class of an expanded clone, and some rows leave it out.

V	J	D	size	DNA	CDR3
TRBV9	TRBJ1-3	.	.	TGTGCCAGCAGCGTGGACAGTCTAGATCGGGGCGGCTCTGGAAACACCATATATTTT	CASSVDSLDRGGSGNTIYF
TRBV10-3	TRBJ2-3	TRBD1	.	TGTGCCATCAGCCCCAGGGACAGCGTCACAGATACGCAGTATTTT	CAISPRDSVTDTQYF
TRBV7-9	TRBJ2-1	TRBD2	.	TGTGCCAGCAGCCCTCCGGGACTAGCCGACAATGAGCAGTTCTTC	CASSPPGLADNEQFF
TRBV30	TRBJ1-6	.	.	TGTGCCTGGACCCGGGGGTTAGAAGGTTCACCCCTCCACTTT	CAWTRGLEGSPLHF
TRBV7-2	TRBJ2-1	TRBD2	once	TGTGCCAGCAGCTCCTTAACCGGGACTAGCCGGGACTATGAGCAGTTCTTC	CASSSLTGTSRDYEQFF
TRBV4-1	TRBJ2-1	.	.	TGCGCCAGCAGCCAAGTCGCTAGCCGATCCTACAATGAGCAGTTCTTC	CASSQVASRSYNEQFF
TRBV4-3	TRBJ2-3	.	.	TGCGCCAGCAGCCAAGAAGCTGATCTCGCTGACTACGCAGATACGCAGTATTTT	CASSQEADLADYADTQYF
TRBV23-1	TRBJ2-7	TRBD1	.	TGCGCCAGCAGTCTCTACAGGGGTAGCTCCTACGAGCAGTACTTC	CASSLYRGSSYEQYF
TRBV7-2	TRBJ2-7	.	once	TGTGCCAGCATGGCGGGGAGATATGACTTCTCCTACGAGCAGTACTTC	CASMAGRYDFSYEQYF
TRBV9	TRBJ2-7	TRBD1	once	TGTGCCAGCAGCCCTCGGGACAGTTCCTACGAGCAGTACTTC	CASSPRDSSYEQYF
TRBV27	TRBJ1-2	.	.	TGTGCCAGCAGTTTGTCCCCGGGGGGGGACTATGGCTACACCTTC	CASSLSPGGDYGYTF
TRBV10-3	TRBJ2-1	TRBD2	few	TGTGCCATCAGTGAGTGGGGGGGAGGTCCCAATGAGCAGTTCTTC	CAISEWGGGPNEQFF
TRBV19	TRBJ2-3	.	.	TGCGCCAGTAGTATACTAGGCACAGATACGCAGTATTTT	CASSILGTDTQYF